Sequencing of this T cell receptor beta chain was carried out in a study of CD8+CD57+ T cells in acquired aplastic anemia. Overall study: CD4+ reads averaged around 10 million in healthy donors. Findings and limits, study-wide: CD8+ Simpson's diversity in patients was not significantly different from that in controls.

The CDR3 is made up of 17 amino acids. V shed 3 bases and J shed 6 bases, with 21 bases lying between them. Germline lookup yields CDR1 LGHNA and CDR2 YNFKEQ. With respect to this clonotype: The antigen is not known.

Investigators profiled TCR beta VDJ and CDR3 from genomic DNA template. TCRdb re-called the reads through MiXCR, storing one row per CDR3 protein. The sample yields more than 100,000 distinct CDR3 sequences, around 46% seen once. Sequenced material: sorted CD4+, CD8+, or CD8+CD57+ T cells (not recorded which) from PBMCs. The gene calls are TRBV4-2 and TRBJ2-1, with D possibly being TRBD2 (6 bases). This clonotype was obtained from a human donor in good health, serving as a control. Here the CDR3 DNA reads TGTGCCAGCAGCCAGATAACGGGACTTTGGGACGGCAATGAGCAGTTCTTC. This encodes CASSQITGLWDGNEQFF.